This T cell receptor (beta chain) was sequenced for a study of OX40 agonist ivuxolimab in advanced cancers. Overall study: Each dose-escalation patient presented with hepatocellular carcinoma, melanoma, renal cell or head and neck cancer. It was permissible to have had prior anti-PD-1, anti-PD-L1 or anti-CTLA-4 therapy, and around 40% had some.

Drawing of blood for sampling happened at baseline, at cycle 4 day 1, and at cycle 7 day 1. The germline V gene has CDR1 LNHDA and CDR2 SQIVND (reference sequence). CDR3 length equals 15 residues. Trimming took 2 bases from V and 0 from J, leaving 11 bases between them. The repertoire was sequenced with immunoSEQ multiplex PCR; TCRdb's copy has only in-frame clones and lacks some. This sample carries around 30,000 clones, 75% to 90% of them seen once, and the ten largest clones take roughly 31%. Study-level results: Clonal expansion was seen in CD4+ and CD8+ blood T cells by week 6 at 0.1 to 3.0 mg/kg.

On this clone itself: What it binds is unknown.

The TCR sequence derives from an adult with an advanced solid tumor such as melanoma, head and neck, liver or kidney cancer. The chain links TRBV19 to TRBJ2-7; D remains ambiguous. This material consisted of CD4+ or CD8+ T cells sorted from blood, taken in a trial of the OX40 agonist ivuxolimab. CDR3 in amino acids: CASSISASSSYEQYF. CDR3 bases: TGTGCCAGTAGTATATCAGCCTCGAGCTCCTACGAGCAGTACTTC.